This T cell receptor beta chain was sequenced in a study of CD8+CD57+ T cells in acquired aplastic anemia. Study summary: Sorting CD4+ and CD8+ cells gave DNA averaging roughly 3.2 ug.

Investigators profiled TCR beta VDJ and CDR3 from genomic DNA template. TCRdb re-called the reads with MiXCR, one entry per CDR3 protein. The sample shows about 200,000 distinct CDR3 sequences, 65% of them seen only once. V shed 8 bases and J shed 2 bases, with 10 bases lying between them. The CDR3 runs to 12 residues. Germline V gene data show CDR1 as SNHLY and CDR2 as FYNNEI. For sequencing, patients were chosen who had shown expansion of CD8+CD57+ cells by flow cytometry. This TCR was recovered from a human donor with aplastic anemia. This chain connects TRBV2 to TRBJ2-7, with a weak D call TRBD1 (5 bases). The sequenced material came from sorted CD4+, CD8+, or CD8+CD57+ T cells (not recorded which) from PBMCs. The CDR3 region is CASGALAYEQYF. The CDR3 nucleotides are TGTGCCAGCGGGGCCTTAGCCTACGAGCAGTACTTC.